Below are 4 T cell receptor beta chains sequenced from a single sample in a study of neurological immune-mediated disorders. TCRdb re-called the 5' RACE reads through MiXCR, storing one row per CDR3 protein. Among tens of thousands of distinct CDR3 sequences listed, less than 2.5% were seen once. Source material: PBMCs. The receptors come from a woman aged 50 to 60 with multiple sclerosis.

This clonotype was observed at least ten times. The gene calls are TRBV5-1 and TRBJ2-7; D is uncertain. Germline values: CDR1 SGHRS, CDR2 YFSETQ. The CDR3 is made up of 13 amino acids. V shed 3 bases and J shed 5 bases, with 12 bases lying between them. The CDR3 coding sequence is TGCGCCAGCAGCTCCCTGACTGAAAACGAGCAGTACTTC. Its protein is CASSSLTENEQYF.

This clonotype was observed at least ten times. This chain connects TRBV15 to TRBJ2-7; 10 positions agree with TRBD2. CDR3 size: 16 residues. Per the germline V gene, CDR1 is LNHNV and CDR2 is YYDKDF (reference sequence). With V trimmed by 1 base and J by 7 bases, 10 bases remained unmatched. CDR3 DNA sequence: TGTGCCACCAGCAGAGGGACAGCGGGAGGGCCGCAAGAGCAGTACTTC. This sequence encodes CATSRGTAGGPQEQYF.

This clonotype was observed many times. This chain uses TRBV10-2 with TRBJ1-1; possibly TRBD1 for D (5 bases). The germline CDR1 and CDR2 sequences are WSHSY and SAAADI. V lost 1 base, J lost 0 bases, and 9 bases lay in between. The CDR3 length is 15 residues. For the CDR3, the DNA is TGCGCCAGCAGTGAGTGGGGGTTCTTGAACACTGAAGCTTTCTTT. Translation gives CASSEWGFLNTEAFF.

This clonotype was counted many times. The chain's CDR3 is CSARAAGTGQETQYF. The CDR3, as DNA: TGCAGTGCTAGAGCTGCAGGGACTGGGCAAGAGACCCAGTACTTC. The genes are TRBV20-1 and TRBJ2-5; a possible D gene is TRBD2 (6 bases). The length of the CDR3 is 15 residues. Trimming pared 1 base from V and 2 bases from J, leaving 14 bases between. CDR1 is DFQATT, CDR2 SNEGSKA, per germline (reference sequence).